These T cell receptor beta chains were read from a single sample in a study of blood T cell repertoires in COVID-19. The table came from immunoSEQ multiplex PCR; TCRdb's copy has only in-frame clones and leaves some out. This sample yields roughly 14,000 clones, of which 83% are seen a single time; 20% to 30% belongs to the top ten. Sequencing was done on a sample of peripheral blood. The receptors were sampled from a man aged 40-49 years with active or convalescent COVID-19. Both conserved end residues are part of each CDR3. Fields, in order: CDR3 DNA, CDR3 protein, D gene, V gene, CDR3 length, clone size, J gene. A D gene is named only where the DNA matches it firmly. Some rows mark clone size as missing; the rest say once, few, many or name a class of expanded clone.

DNA: TGTGCCTGGGACCTAGGTGGCGGGAGGGTCAATGAGCAGTTCTTC
CDR3: CAWDLGGGRVNEQFF
D: TRBD2
V: TRBV30
length: 15
size: NA
J: TRBJ2-1

DNA: TGTGCCAGCAGCTTAGAAGCGGAAGAGACCCAGTACTTC
CDR3: CASSLEAEETQYF
D: NA
V: TRBV7-2
length: 13
size: NA
J: TRBJ2-5

DNA: TGTGCCAGCAGCCCCGTTTCGGGGCGCGGGAGGCCAAGCTCCTACGAGCAGTACTTC
CDR3: CASSPVSGRGRPSSYEQYF
D: TRBD2
V: TRBV16
length: 19
size: NA
J: TRBJ2-7

DNA: TGTGCCAGCAGCTTAGACGTAGCGCGAGATACGCAGTATTTT
CDR3: CASSLDVARDTQYF
D: NA
V: TRBV7-8
length: 14
size: NA
J: TRBJ2-3

DNA: TGTGACAGCAGCTTTACTAGCGGGAGCGAGCAGTACTTC
CDR3: CDSSFTSGSEQYF
D: TRBD2
V: TRBV7-2
length: 13
size: NA
J: TRBJ2-7

DNA: TGCGCCAGCAGCAATAGTGGAGGGCTAGCGGGAAGGGCCACCGGGGAGCTGTTTTTT
CDR3: CASSNSGGLAGRATGELFF
D: TRBD2
V: TRBV5-1
length: 19
size: NA
J: TRBJ2-2

DNA: TGTGCCAGCAGCGTAGGGGACAGGGCCTCTGGAAACACCATATATTTT
CDR3: CASSVGDRASGNTIYF
D: TRBD1
V: TRBV9
length: 16
size: NA
J: TRBJ1-3

DNA: TGCGCCAGCAGCCAAGATGGGACTAGCGGGGTGAACACCGGGGAGCTGTTTTTT
CDR3: CASSQDGTSGVNTGELFF
D: TRBD2
V: TRBV4-3
length: 18
size: NA
J: TRBJ2-2

DNA: TGTGCCAGCAGCTTGGGACAGGGAAATTCCAACTATGGCTACACCTTC
CDR3: CASSLGQGNSNYGYTF
D: TRBD1
V: TRBV7-2
length: 16
size: NA
J: TRBJ1-2

DNA: TGCGCCAGCAGCGCGGGAGAAGGTAGAAGCTACGAGCAGTACTTC
CDR3: CASSAGEGRSYEQYF
D: TRBD2
V: TRBV5-1
length: 15
size: NA
J: TRBJ2-7

DNA: TGTGCCAGCAGCGGCGGGGACCACTCTGGAAACACCATATATTTT
CDR3: CASSGGDHSGNTIYF
D: NA
V: TRBV5-5
length: 15
size: NA
J: TRBJ1-3

DNA: TGTGCCTTCGCCCCTGGGACAGGTTCCTACGAGCAGTACTTC
CDR3: CAFAPGTGSYEQYF
D: TRBD1
V: TRBV30
length: 14
size: NA
J: TRBJ2-7

DNA: TGTGCCAGCAGTCAGGGGGCTAACTATGGCTACACCTTC
CDR3: CASSQGANYGYTF
D: TRBD1
V: TRBV6-5
length: 13
size: once
J: TRBJ1-2

DNA: TGTGCCAGTAGGGTAACAGGGGGCTCCTACAATGAGCAGTTCTTC
CDR3: CASRVTGGSYNEQFF
D: TRBD1
V: TRBV19
length: 15
size: NA
J: TRBJ2-1

DNA: TGTGCCTGGAGTCCAGCGACGAACACTGAAGCTTTCTTT
CDR3: CAWSPATNTEAFF
D: NA
V: TRBV30
length: 13
size: NA
J: TRBJ1-1

DNA: TGTGCCTGGATCTTCCAGGGGGCTGAAGCTTTCTTT
CDR3: CAWIFQGAEAFF
D: TRBD1
V: TRBV30
length: 12
size: NA
J: TRBJ1-1